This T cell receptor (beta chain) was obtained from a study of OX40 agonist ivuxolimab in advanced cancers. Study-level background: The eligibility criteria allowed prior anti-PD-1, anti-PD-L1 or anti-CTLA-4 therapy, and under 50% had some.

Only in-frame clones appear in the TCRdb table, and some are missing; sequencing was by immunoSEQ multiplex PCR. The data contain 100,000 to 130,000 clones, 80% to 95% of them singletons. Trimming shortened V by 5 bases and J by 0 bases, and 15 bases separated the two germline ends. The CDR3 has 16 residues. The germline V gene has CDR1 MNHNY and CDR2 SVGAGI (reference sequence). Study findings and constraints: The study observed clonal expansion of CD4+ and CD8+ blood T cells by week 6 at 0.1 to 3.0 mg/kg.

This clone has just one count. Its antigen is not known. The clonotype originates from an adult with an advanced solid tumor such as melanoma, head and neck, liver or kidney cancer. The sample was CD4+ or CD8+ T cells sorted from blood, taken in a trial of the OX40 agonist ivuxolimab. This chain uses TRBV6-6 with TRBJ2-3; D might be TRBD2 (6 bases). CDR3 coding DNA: TGTGCCAGCAGTGGGGAGGCAGCTCCTAGCACAGATACGCAGTATTTT. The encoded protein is CASSGEAAPSTDTQYF.